A selection of T cell receptor beta chains follows, all from one sample in a study of T cell responses to AZD1222 COVID-19 vaccine. Assay: immunoSEQ multiplex PCR; the TCRdb copy retains only in-frame clones and omits some. Of 120,000 to 150,000 clones detected, around 90% appear once; the ten largest clones hold about 4%. Here the sequenced sample was peripheral blood, taken 28 days after the second AZD1222 dose. The origin of the receptors is an adult who received the AZD1222 COVID-19 vaccine. CDR3s include the opening cysteine and the closing phenylalanine or tryptophan. The order of the fields is clone size, V gene, J gene, D gene, CDR3 protein, CDR3 DNA. A D gene is named only where the DNA matches it firmly. Size is omitted from some rows. Given values are once, few, many or a class for expanded clones.

clone size: few
V gene: TRBV12-5
J gene: TRBJ1-1
D gene: -
CDR3 protein: CASGLVRDTEAFF
CDR3 DNA: TGTGCTAGTGGTTTGGTAAGGGACACTGAAGCTTTCTTT

clone size: -
V gene: TRBV11-3
J gene: TRBJ2-7
D gene: -
CDR3 protein: CASSPGPPAYEQYF
CDR3 DNA: TGTGCCAGCAGCCCGGGGCCGCCCGCCTACGAGCAGTACTTC

clone size: -
V gene: TRBV30
J gene: TRBJ1-2
D gene: -
CDR3 protein: CAWSVLMLGYGYTF
CDR3 DNA: TGTGCCTGGAGTGTACTTATGTTAGGCTATGGCTACACCTTC

clone size: -
V gene: TRBV27
J gene: TRBJ1-5
D gene: -
CDR3 protein: CASSPIYRLDQPQHF
CDR3 DNA: TGTGCCAGCAGTCCAATTTACAGGTTAGATCAGCCCCAGCATTTT

clone size: -
V gene: TRBV10-3
J gene: TRBJ1-5
D gene: -
CDR3 protein: CAISRGGNQPQHF
CDR3 DNA: TGTGCCATCAGTAGAGGGGGCAATCAGCCCCAGCATTTT

clone size: -
V gene: TRBV19
J gene: TRBJ2-1
D gene: -
CDR3 protein: CASGWAGNMGEQFF
CDR3 DNA: TGTGCCAGTGGCTGGGCAGGGAATATGGGTGAGCAGTTCTTC

clone size: once
V gene: TRBV6-5
J gene: TRBJ1-1
D gene: -
CDR3 protein: CASSYSIAIRAEAFF
CDR3 DNA: TGTGCCAGCAGTTACTCGATAGCAATTCGGGCTGAAGCTTTCTTT

clone size: -
V gene: TRBV6-2/TRBV6-3
J gene: TRBJ1-6
D gene: -
CDR3 protein: CASSHGSPLHF
CDR3 DNA: TGTGCCAGCAGCCATGGATCACCCCTCCACTTT

clone size: once
V gene: TRBV11-2
J gene: TRBJ2-7
D gene: -
CDR3 protein: CASSLDDVTYEQYF
CDR3 DNA: TGTGCCAGCAGCTTAGATGACGTTACCTACGAGCAGTACTTC

clone size: once
V gene: TRBV18
J gene: TRBJ1-1
D gene: -
CDR3 protein: CASSPTVNTEAFF
CDR3 DNA: TGTGCCAGCTCACCGACAGTGAACACTGAAGCTTTCTTT

clone size: -
V gene: TRBV27
J gene: TRBJ2-5
D gene: -
CDR3 protein: CASSLLGLVETQYF
CDR3 DNA: TGTGCCAGCAGTTTACTGGGGTTGGTAGAGACCCAGTACTTC

clone size: -
V gene: TRBV6-5
J gene: TRBJ1-5
D gene: -
CDR3 protein: CASSLGGLQPQHF
CDR3 DNA: TGTGCCAGCAGTTTGGGAGGATTGCAGCCCCAGCATTTT

clone size: -
V gene: TRBV9
J gene: TRBJ2-1
D gene: TRBD2
CDR3 protein: CASSVAAGGETSYNEQFF
CDR3 DNA: TGTGCCAGCAGCGTAGCTGCGGGGGGCGAGACCTCCTACAATGAGCAGTTCTTC

clone size: once
V gene: TRBV3-1/TRBV3-2
J gene: TRBJ1-6
D gene: -
CDR3 protein: CASSQEGVYNSPLHF
CDR3 DNA: TGTGCCAGCAGCCAAGAGGGGGTATATAATTCACCCCTCCACTTT

clone size: -
V gene: TRBV7-6
J gene: TRBJ2-7
D gene: TRBD2
CDR3 protein: CASSLEPGLAGVYEQYF
CDR3 DNA: TGTGCCAGCAGCTTGGAACCGGGACTAGCGGGAGTGTACGAGCAGTACTTC

clone size: -
V gene: TRBV6-5
J gene: TRBJ1-1
D gene: TRBD1
CDR3 protein: CASRSGTGEHTEAFF
CDR3 DNA: TGTGCCAGCAGGTCCGGGACAGGGGAGCACACTGAAGCTTTCTTT

clone size: -
V gene: TRBV18
J gene: TRBJ1-2
D gene: -
CDR3 protein: CASSPSGHYYGYTF
CDR3 DNA: TGTGCCAGCTCACCGTCCGGACACTACTATGGCTACACCTTC

clone size: once
V gene: TRBV5-4
J gene: TRBJ1-2
D gene: TRBD1
CDR3 protein: CASSYDRGPGRGDGYTF
CDR3 DNA: TGTGCCAGCAGCTACGACAGGGGGCCAGGGAGAGGCGATGGCTACACCTTC

clone size: -
V gene: TRBV4-1
J gene: TRBJ1-2
D gene: -
CDR3 protein: CASRQYSGDYYGYTF
CDR3 DNA: TGCGCCAGCAGACAATATTCGGGGGACTACTATGGCTACACCTTC

clone size: once
V gene: TRBV5-4
J gene: TRBJ1-1
D gene: -
CDR3 protein: CASSSPEGGRTEAFF
CDR3 DNA: TGTGCCAGCAGCTCCCCGGAGGGGGGGAGGACTGAAGCTTTCTTT

clone size: -
V gene: TRBV11-3
J gene: TRBJ2-1
D gene: -
CDR3 protein: CASSLDRRWQFF
CDR3 DNA: TGTGCCAGCAGCTTAGATCGGCGGTGGCAGTTCTTC

clone size: -
V gene: TRBV7-9
J gene: TRBJ1-2
D gene: -
CDR3 protein: CASSLSETAGGGYTF
CDR3 DNA: TGTGCCAGCAGCTTAAGTGAGACAGCGGGAGGTGGCTACACCTTC

clone size: -
V gene: TRBV13
J gene: TRBJ2-1
D gene: TRBD1
CDR3 protein: CASISPGGTGTVNEQFF
CDR3 DNA: TGTGCCAGCATCTCCCCGGGTGGGACAGGGACGGTCAATGAGCAGTTCTTC

clone size: once
V gene: TRBV9
J gene: TRBJ2-1
D gene: -
CDR3 protein: CASSGAPDGEQFF
CDR3 DNA: TGTGCCAGCAGCGGGGCCCCGGACGGGGAGCAGTTCTTC

clone size: -
V gene: TRBV6-2/TRBV6-3
J gene: TRBJ2-1
D gene: TRBD1
CDR3 protein: CASSEPGTGIYNEQFF
CDR3 DNA: TGTGCCAGCAGCGAGCCCGGGACAGGGATTTACAATGAGCAGTTCTTC

clone size: -
V gene: TRBV5-6
J gene: TRBJ2-7
D gene: -
CDR3 protein: CASSLWGGTYEQYF
CDR3 DNA: TGTGCCAGCAGCTTGTGGGGGGGCACCTACGAGCAGTACTTC

clone size: -
V gene: TRBV18
J gene: TRBJ1-1
D gene: TRBD1
CDR3 protein: CASSRNGQGRGMNTEAFF
CDR3 DNA: TGTGCCAGCTCACGAAACGGACAGGGTCGGGGGATGAACACTGAAGCTTTCTTT

clone size: once
V gene: TRBV9
J gene: TRBJ2-1
D gene: TRBD2
CDR3 protein: CASSPNGGGSVRNEQFF
CDR3 DNA: TGTGCCAGCAGCCCTAACGGCGGGGGGTCTGTTCGCAATGAGCAGTTCTTC

clone size: -
V gene: TRBV18
J gene: TRBJ2-6
D gene: TRBD1
CDR3 protein: CASSPTGAGANVLTF
CDR3 DNA: TGTGCCAGCTCACCGACAGGGGCCGGGGCCAACGTCCTGACTTTC

clone size: -
V gene: TRBV9
J gene: TRBJ1-1
D gene: -
CDR3 protein: CASSVEGVTEAFF
CDR3 DNA: TGTGCCAGCAGCGTAGAAGGGGTAACTGAAGCTTTCTTT

clone size: -
V gene: TRBV7-3
J gene: TRBJ2-7
D gene: TRBD2
CDR3 protein: CASSSSGGLDEQYF
CDR3 DNA: TGTGCCAGCAGCTCGTCGGGGGGTCTCGACGAGCAGTACTTC

clone size: once
V gene: TRBV30
J gene: TRBJ1-1
D gene: TRBD1
CDR3 protein: CAWRGDRLNAEAFF
CDR3 DNA: TGTGCCTGGAGGGGGGACAGGCTGAACGCTGAAGCTTTCTTT

clone size: -
V gene: TRBV29-1
J gene: TRBJ2-1
D gene: TRBD2
CDR3 protein: CSVVDPGAGLAGENSYNEQFF
CDR3 DNA: TGCAGCGTTGTAGACCCCGGTGCGGGACTAGCGGGAGAGAACTCCTACAATGAGCAGTTCTTC

clone size: -
V gene: TRBV6-5
J gene: TRBJ2-1
D gene: TRBD2
CDR3 protein: CASETSGVYNEQFF
CDR3 DNA: TGTGCCTCTGAGACTAGCGGGGTGTACAATGAGCAGTTCTTC

clone size: -
V gene: TRBV5-6
J gene: TRBJ1-5
D gene: -
CDR3 protein: CASSAGDSNQPQHF
CDR3 DNA: TGTGCCAGCAGTGCAGGGGATAGCAATCAGCCCCAGCATTTT

clone size: -
V gene: TRBV10-3
J gene: TRBJ1-2
D gene: TRBD1
CDR3 protein: CAISPGQGAYYGYTF
CDR3 DNA: TGTGCCATCAGTCCGGGACAGGGGGCGTACTATGGCTACACCTTC

clone size: -
V gene: TRBV4-2
J gene: TRBJ1-1
D gene: -
CDR3 protein: CASSQESRVNTEAFF
CDR3 DNA: TGTGCCAGCAGCCAAGAATCCAGGGTGAATACTGAAGCTTTCTTT

clone size: -
V gene: TRBV5-6
J gene: TRBJ2-7
D gene: -
CDR3 protein: CASSLVGGPVGYEQYF
CDR3 DNA: TGTGCCAGCAGCTTGGTGGGGGGTCCGGTGGGCTACGAGCAGTACTTC

clone size: -
V gene: TRBV9
J gene: TRBJ2-1
D gene: -
CDR3 protein: CASTRTGRQFF
CDR3 DNA: TGTGCCAGCACCCGGACTGGACGACAGTTCTTC

clone size: -
V gene: TRBV7-8
J gene: TRBJ2-3
D gene: TRBD2
CDR3 protein: CASSLSGGGDTQYF
CDR3 DNA: TGTGCCAGCAGCTTATCCGGGGGGGGAGATACGCAGTATTTT

clone size: -
V gene: TRBV27
J gene: TRBJ1-2
D gene: TRBD1
CDR3 protein: CASTPWTGQPSSNGYTF
CDR3 DNA: TGTGCCAGCACCCCTTGGACAGGGCAGCCAAGCTCCAATGGCTACACCTTC

clone size: -
V gene: TRBV4-2
J gene: TRBJ2-4
D gene: TRBD2
CDR3 protein: CASSQRGGDIQYF
CDR3 DNA: TGTGCCAGCAGCCAGCGGGGGGGGGACATTCAGTACTTC

clone size: -
V gene: TRBV18
J gene: TRBJ1-3
D gene: -
CDR3 protein: CASSPQENTIYF
CDR3 DNA: TGTGCCAGCTCACCTCAGGAAAACACCATATATTTT

clone size: -
V gene: TRBV11-1
J gene: TRBJ2-5
D gene: TRBD2
CDR3 protein: CASSSLRLAGLETQYF
CDR3 DNA: TGTGCCAGCAGCTCCCTCAGACTAGCGGGACTAGAGACCCAGTACTTC

clone size: -
V gene: TRBV19
J gene: TRBJ1-2
D gene: -
CDR3 protein: CASSFDPVSGYTF
CDR3 DNA: TGTGCCAGTAGTTTTGACCCAGTCTCGGGCTACACCTTC

clone size: -
V gene: TRBV27
J gene: TRBJ2-1
D gene: -
CDR3 protein: CASRPRAAEQFF
CDR3 DNA: TGTGCCAGCAGGCCCAGGGCAGCTGAGCAGTTCTTC

clone size: -
V gene: TRBV7-2
J gene: TRBJ2-7
D gene: -
CDR3 protein: CASSRLRGSYEQYF
CDR3 DNA: TGTGCCAGCAGCCGTCTTCGGGGGAGCTACGAGCAGTACTTC

clone size: -
V gene: TRBV6-5
J gene: TRBJ1-4
D gene: -
CDR3 protein: CASSLRSGKLFF
CDR3 DNA: TGTGCCAGCAGCCTACGGTCTGGAAAACTGTTTTTT

clone size: -
V gene: TRBV7-2
J gene: TRBJ1-5
D gene: -
CDR3 protein: CASSLKGAGQPQHF
CDR3 DNA: TGTGCCAGCAGCTTAAAAGGGGCAGGTCAGCCCCAGCATTTT

clone size: -
V gene: TRBV27
J gene: TRBJ1-1
D gene: -
CDR3 protein: CASSLGTEAFF
CDR3 DNA: TGTGCCAGCAGTCTGGGCACTGAAGCTTTCTTT

clone size: -
V gene: TRBV6-2/TRBV6-3
J gene: TRBJ1-6
D gene: -
CDR3 protein: CASSYLAGLDNSPLHF
CDR3 DNA: TGTGCCAGCAGTTACCTTGCGGGGCTGGATAATTCACCCCTCCACTTT

clone size: -
V gene: TRBV11-2
J gene: TRBJ1-6
D gene: -
CDR3 protein: CASSFGRQGNSPLHF
CDR3 DNA: TGTGCCAGCAGCTTCGGCCGGCAGGGAAATTCACCCCTCCACTTT